This T cell receptor (beta chain) originates from a study of vaccination effects on CD4 cells after COVID-19. The wider study: It was a median of 72 days after the second dose that post-vaccine samples were obtained. Findings and limits, study-wide: Late post-vaccination samples showed marked contraction of infection- and vaccine-induced clones.

This clone appeared a few times. Its antigen is still unknown. The length of the CDR3 is 15 residues. The germline V gene has CDR1 LNHDA and CDR2 SQIVND (reference sequence). Trimming removed 2 bases at V and 2 bases at J, with 12 bases between. Assay: immunoSEQ multiplex PCR; the TCRdb copy retains only in-frame clones and omits some. Altogether fewer than 75,000 clones are present, 70% to 85% being singletons, with the ten largest covering approximately 2.3%. It was after approximately 11 days of culture that CD4+ T cells were isolated. Two-dose vaccination with either BNT162b2 or mRNA-1273 was given to the participants. Vaccinees lacked prior SARS-CoV-2 infection and tested negative for nucleocapsid antibodies.

Sequenced here: CD4+ T cells from PBMCs cultured without peptide, sampled after COVID-19 vaccination. The sequence was collected from a human donor who received a COVID-19 vaccine. V is TRBV19 and J is TRBJ1-2; D might be TRBD1 (6 bases). The CDR3 DNA is TGTGCCAGTAGTATATGGGACACTCTGAACTATGGCTACACCTTC. It translates to CASSIWDTLNYGYTF.